One sample yielded the 12 T cell receptor beta chains listed below, sequenced in a study of cytomegalovirus exposure and HLA in healthy donors. PCR was performed using 60 Vbeta and 13 Jbeta primers. Assay used: immunoSEQ multiplex PCR; TCRdb lists only in-frame clones, some missing. The sample lists under 200,000 clones, 70% to 80% occurring once. Sequences were obtained from PBMCs. The receptor source for this set is a man aged 30 to 39 in good health and CMV-seronegative.

The V and J genes are TRBV5-1 and TRBJ2-5, with a weak D call TRBD1 (6 bases). Germline CDR1 is SGHRS and CDR2 is YFSETQ. The V gene lost 1 base and the J gene lost 8 bases, with 9 bases spanning the gap. This CDR3 has 12 amino acids. CDR3 amino acids: CASSLLTGTQYF. The CDR3 DNA sequence: TGCGCCAGCAGCTTGTTGACAGGAACCCAGTACTTC.

The chain recombines TRBV11-2 with TRBJ2-7; tentatively, D is TRBD1 (6 bases). CDR3 size: 15 residues. Germline lookup yields CDR1 SGHAT and CDR2 FQNNGV. Trimming left V 1 base short and J 0 bases short, with 10 bases between. The CDR3 region is CASSLATGISYEQYF. DNA for the CDR3: TGTGCCAGCAGCTTAGCGACAGGCATCTCCTACGAGCAGTACTTC.

The V gene is TRBV7-2, the J gene TRBJ2-7; perhaps TRBD2 as D (6 bases). This CDR3 comprises 17 residues. With 7 bases removed from V and 3 bases from J, the gap between germline ends came to 25 bases. The V gene's germline CDR1 is SGHTA and CDR2 FQGNSA. CDR3 sequence (DNA): TGTGCCAGCACACCTACGAAAAGGGCGCGGGGTGACTACGAGCAGTACTTC. The encoded protein is CASTPTKRARGDYEQYF.

The chain joins TRBV6-5 to TRBJ2-1, with 9 bases that match TRBD1. Trimming removed 2 bases from V and 6 bases from J; junction bases left unmatched: 2. The CDR3 consists of 14 residues. CDR1 is MNHEY, CDR2 SVGAGI, per germline. As DNA, the CDR3 is TGTGCCAGCAGTTACGGGACAGGGTCCAATGAGCAGTTCTTC. Its protein product is CASSYGTGSNEQFF.

This clone was seen only once. The chain joins TRBV6-5 to TRBJ2-3; 8 nucleotides match TRBD1. The CDR3 length is 13 residues. The germline V gene has CDR1 MNHEY and CDR2 SVGAGI. The junction had 3 bases not matched to a gene; V was cut back by 7 bases and J by 3 bases. The CDR3 DNA is TGTGCCAGCAAAACAGGGGGGACAGATACGCAGTATTTT. Protein sequence: CASKTGGTDTQYF.

This clone was found once. The chain carries TRBV15 and TRBJ2-1, with 7 positions matching TRBD2. The CDR3 is 13 residues long. V trimming: 8 bases; J trimming: 6 bases; junction bases outside the gene matches: 7. Germline values: CDR1 LNHNV, CDR2 YYDKDF (reference sequence). The CDR3 reads CATGPSGPNEQFF. DNA of the CDR3: TGTGCCACCGGGCCTAGCGGACCCAATGAGCAGTTCTTC.

This sequence joins TRBV7-3 and TRBJ2-3; 8 bases are a match to TRBD2. The CDR3 has 13 residues. The germline V gene encodes CDR1 SGHTA and CDR2 FQGTGA. The trim removed 8 bases at V and 0 bases at J, leaving 1 base unmatched. The CDR3 coding sequence is TGTGCCAGCCGGGGGGGGAGCACAGATACGCAGTATTTT. This encodes CASRGGSTDTQYF.

This sequence joins TRBV27 and TRBJ2-2; 9 bases map to TRBD2. This CDR3 comprises 17 residues. With V trimmed by 6 bases and J by 4 bases, 12 bases remained unmatched. CDR1 MNHEY and CDR2 SMNVEV come from the germline V gene (reference sequence). The DNA for the CDR3 is TGTGCCAGCAGGATTCTCGCTAGCGGGGAGTTCACCGGGGAGCTGTTTTTT. Its protein product is CASRILASGEFTGELFF.

The CDR3 is CASSQASYLANEQFF. The CDR3 nucleotides read TGCGCCAGCAGCCAAGCGAGTTACCTAGCAAATGAGCAGTTCTTC. This chain links TRBV4-1 with TRBJ2-1, with D possibly being TRBD2 (5 bases). V lost 1 base and J lost 7, with 14 bases in between. This CDR3 has 15 residues. Per the germline V gene, CDR1 is MGHRA and CDR2 is YSYEKL.

The chain employs TRBV19 and TRBJ1-5, with 9 bases that match TRBD1. CDR3 length equals 15 residues. CDR1 and CDR2 (germline): LNHDA, SQIVND (reference sequence). J gave up 4 bases and V 7 bases, and 8 bases lay outside the gene matches. The CDR3 bases are TGTGCCAGTATCTGGGCACAGGGGGCAAATCAGCCCCAGCATTTT. Protein product: CASIWAQGANQPQHF.

This chain uses TRBV6-5 with TRBJ1-1, with 7 bases that match TRBD1. There are 15 residues in the CDR3. Germline lookup yields CDR1 MNHEY and CDR2 SVGAGI. Germline trimming cut 5 bases from V and 4 bases from J; bases unmatched to any gene: 10. In DNA form, the CDR3 reads TGTGCCAGCAGTACCAACGCAGGGGGAGGCACTGAAGCTTTCTTT. Encoded protein: CASSTNAGGGTEAFF.

This chain links TRBV4-1 with TRBJ1-2; TRBD1 agrees at 8 bases. The CDR3 has 15 residues. With V trimmed by 0 bases and J by 5 bases, 5 bases remained unmatched. The germline V gene encodes CDR1 MGHRA and CDR2 YSYEKL. Here the CDR3 DNA reads TGCGCCAGCAGCCAAGATCCAGGGGGCCTGTATGGCTACACCTTC. This sequence encodes CASSQDPGGLYGYTF.